Listed here is a single T cell receptor beta chain. The antigen is unknown. CDR3 length equals 15 residues. Germline values: CDR1 LGHNA, CDR2 YSLEER. V gave up 2 bases and J gave up 2 bases, with 13 bases separating them. This sample was taken from a study of shared clonotypes between healthy human individuals. Study overall: Ranging from 18 to 49 in age, donors were two women and three men.

Each replicate PCR on the sorted subsets used roughly 190 ng DNA (around 30,000 T cell genomes). Source study methods: From ImmunoSEQ came sequences covering only the junction and carrying no quality scores, so filtering differed. Repertoires were generated with immunoSEQ multiplex PCR, while TCRdb's copy carries only in-frame clones and drops some. D and trimming come from the DNA, and the V and J calls and clone size come from that table. Of some 2,000,000 clones detected, approximately 94% appear once; the ten largest clones hold around 1.1%. CD45RO-negative, CCR7-selected cells formed the naive CD8 fraction, which excluded terminally differentiated effector memory CD45RA+ cells. Study observations and caveats: Roughly 4.6% of naive CD4 clonotypes were common to a handful of donors.

This TCR came from a man aged 18 to 29 in good health. Input material: naive CD8+ T cells sorted from blood. The chain uses TRBV4-3 and TRBJ2-7; D not certain. The CDR3 DNA follows: TGCGCCAGCAGCCAAAATGGGCCAACTCCCTACGAGCAGTACTTC. This translates into CASSQNGPTPYEQYF.